This record looks at one T cell receptor beta chain sequence and its context. Its antigen is not identified. Produced via immunoSEQ multiplex PCR; TCRdb's table is partial and in-frame only. The table records tens of thousands of clones, around 80% of them present only once. The data originate from a study of T cell responses to AZD1222 COVID-19 vaccine. Study outcomes and limitations: An increase in Spike-specific TCR breadth and depth was observed after two AZD1222 doses.

There are 15 residues in the CDR3. Germline CDR1 MDHEN, CDR2 SYDVKM. Trimming removed 2 bases from V and 8 bases from J, with 15 bases in between. The chain combines TRBV28 with TRBJ1-4; D gene ambiguous. This specimen was peripheral blood, taken on day 0 of AZD1222 vaccination. This TCR was sampled from an adult in good health. CDR3 in DNA: TGTGCCAGCAGTTTAAATAGTGGGGTAGGGGAAAAACTGTTTTTT. Residues: CASSLNSGVGEKLFF.